This T cell receptor beta chain emerged from a study of cytomegalovirus exposure and HLA in healthy donors. General study results and limits: HLA-A and HLA-B allele assignments for most subjects were reportedly predicted accurately using TCR beta sequences. TCR beta chains numbering under 200 were designated cytomegalovirus-associated. Sequencing artifact likely explains a cluster of highly shared sequence variants. Later genetic work tied a missense DCLRE1C variant to beta-chain V and J trimming.

Remarks on this clone: Its matching antigen is unknown.

Germline CDR1 and CDR2: MNHNY and SVGAGI (reference sequence). The CDR3 totals 16 residues. The trim removed 8 bases at V and 2 bases at J, leaving 10 bases unmatched. PCR primers comprised 60 Vbeta and 13 Jbeta primers. The data were produced by immunoSEQ multiplex PCR, yet TCRdb's version contains in-frame clones alone and is incomplete. The data hold around 250,000 clones, with about nine tenths observed a single time. Material for sequencing was PBMCs. The chain recombines TRBV6-6 with TRBJ1-5; 9 bases fit TRBD1. The TCR comes from a girl aged 2 to 10 in good health and CMV-seronegative. The CDR3 here is CASRYWDREGNQPQHF. The CDR3 DNA sequence: TGTGCCAGCCGCTACTGGGACAGGGAAGGCAATCAGCCCCAGCATTTT.